The sequence of this T cell receptor (beta chain) was determined in a study of blood T cells in healthy people across ages. Germline values: CDR1 SGDLS, CDR2 YYNGEE. The CDR3 extends over 15 amino acids. J gave up 4 bases and V 0 bases, and 3 bases lay outside the gene matches. This clonotype was observed a handful of times. The antigen is undetermined. A sample-barcoded 5' primer and a J-beta primer mix were used in a second PCR of roughly 7 to 11 cycles. TCRdb passed the 5' RACE reads through MiXCR, listing each CDR3 protein once. Among roughly 550,000 distinct CDR3 sequences listed, less than 25% were seen once. Study-wide points: The unknown donor CMV status may have confounded expanded clonotype changes.

The sample was also reused in another study, on T cells of mothers and their children. That source notes: Slightly higher but non-significant overlap marked related mother-child pairs versus unrelated pairs.

The receptor was isolated from a boy aged 10-17 years in good health. Source material: blood. The rearrangement links TRBV9 to TRBJ1-1, with 10 bases identical to TRBD1. The CDR3 coding sequence is TGTGCCAGCAGCGTAGCTGGGACAGGGGCCACTGAAGCTTTCTTT. It is translated as CASSVAGTGATEAFF.